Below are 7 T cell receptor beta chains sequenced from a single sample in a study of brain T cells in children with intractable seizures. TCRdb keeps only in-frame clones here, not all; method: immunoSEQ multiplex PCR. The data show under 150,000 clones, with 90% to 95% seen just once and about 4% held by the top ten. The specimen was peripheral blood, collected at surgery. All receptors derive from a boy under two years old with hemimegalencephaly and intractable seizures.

The CDR3 sequence is CASSLARGTEAFF. The CDR3, as DNA: TGTGCCAGCAGCTTAGCCCGTGGCACTGAAGCTTTCTTT. This chain links TRBV7-8 with TRBJ1-1; no clear D gene. The CDR3 has 13 amino acids. Trimming cost V 0 bases and J 4 bases, with 6 bases left between them. CDR1 SGHVS and CDR2 FQNEAQ come from the germline V gene.

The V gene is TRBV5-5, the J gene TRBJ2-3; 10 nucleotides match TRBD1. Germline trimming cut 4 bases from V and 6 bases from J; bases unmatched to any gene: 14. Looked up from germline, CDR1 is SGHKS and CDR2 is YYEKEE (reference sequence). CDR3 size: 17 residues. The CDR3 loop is CASSARGPGQGTDTQYF. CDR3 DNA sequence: TGTGCCAGCAGCGCACGGGGTCCGGGACAGGGGACGGATACGCAGTATTTT.

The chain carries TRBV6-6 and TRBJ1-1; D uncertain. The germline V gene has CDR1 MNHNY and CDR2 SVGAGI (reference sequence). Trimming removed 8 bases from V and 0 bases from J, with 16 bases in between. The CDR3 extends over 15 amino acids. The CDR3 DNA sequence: TGTGCCAGCCGTCGGGGAATACTAATGAACACTGAAGCTTTCTTT. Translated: CASRRGILMNTEAFF.

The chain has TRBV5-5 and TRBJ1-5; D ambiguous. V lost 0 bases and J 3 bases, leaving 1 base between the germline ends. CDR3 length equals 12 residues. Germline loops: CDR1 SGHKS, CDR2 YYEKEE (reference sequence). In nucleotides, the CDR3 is TGTGCCAGCAGCTTGGACAATCAGCCCCAGCATTTT. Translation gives CASSLDNQPQHF.

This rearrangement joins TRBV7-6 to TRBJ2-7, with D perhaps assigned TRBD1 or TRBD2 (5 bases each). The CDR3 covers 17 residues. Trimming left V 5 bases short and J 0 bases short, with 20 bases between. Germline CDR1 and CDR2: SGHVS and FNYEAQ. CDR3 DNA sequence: TGTGCCAGCAGCGCCCCACCGGGACGACAACCCTCCTACGAGCAGTACTTC. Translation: CASSAPPGRQPSYEQYF. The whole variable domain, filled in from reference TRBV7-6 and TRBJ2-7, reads GAGVSQSPRYKVTKRGQDVALRCDPISGHVSLYWYRQALGQGPEFLTYFNYEAQQDKSGLPNDRFSAERPEGSISTLTIQRTEQRDSAMYRCASSAPPGRQPSYEQYFGPGTRLTVT.

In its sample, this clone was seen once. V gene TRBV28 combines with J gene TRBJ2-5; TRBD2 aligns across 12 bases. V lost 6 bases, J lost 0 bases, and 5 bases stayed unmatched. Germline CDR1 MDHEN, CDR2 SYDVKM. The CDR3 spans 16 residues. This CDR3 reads CASSRTSGRHQETQYF. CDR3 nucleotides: TGTGCCAGCAGCCGTACTAGCGGGAGGCACCAAGAGACCCAGTACTTC.

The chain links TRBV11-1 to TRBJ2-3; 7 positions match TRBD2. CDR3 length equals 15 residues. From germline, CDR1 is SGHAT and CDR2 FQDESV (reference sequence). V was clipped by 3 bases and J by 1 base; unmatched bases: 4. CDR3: CASSFGGGGTDTQYF. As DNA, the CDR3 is TGTGCCAGCAGCTTTGGGGGAGGGGGCACAGATACGCAGTATTTT.